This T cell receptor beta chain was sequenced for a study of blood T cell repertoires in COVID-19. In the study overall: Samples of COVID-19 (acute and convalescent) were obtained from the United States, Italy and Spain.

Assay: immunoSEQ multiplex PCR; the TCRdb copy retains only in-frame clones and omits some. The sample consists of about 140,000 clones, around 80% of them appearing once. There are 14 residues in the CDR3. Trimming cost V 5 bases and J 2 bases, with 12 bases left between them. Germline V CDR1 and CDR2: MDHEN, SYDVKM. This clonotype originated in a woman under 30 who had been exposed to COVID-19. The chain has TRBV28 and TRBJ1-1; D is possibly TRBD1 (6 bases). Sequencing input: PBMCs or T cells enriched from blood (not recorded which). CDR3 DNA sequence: TGTGCCAGCAGTCCGGACAGTTTTAACACTGAAGCTTTCTTT. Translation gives CASSPDSFNTEAFF. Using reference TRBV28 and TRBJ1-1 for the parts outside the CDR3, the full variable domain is DVKVTQSSRYLVKRTGEKVFLECVQDMDHENMFWYRQDPGLGLRLIYFSYDVKMKEKGDIPEGYSVSREKKERFSLILESASTNQTSMYLCASSPDSFNTEAFFGQGTRLTVV.